These T cell receptor beta chains were read from a single sample in a study of blood T cell repertoires in COVID-19. The method was immunoSEQ multiplex PCR; TCRdb's version includes in-frame clones alone and lacks a portion of them. This sample has 120,000 to 150,000 clones, with roughly 85% found just once. The sequenced sample was peripheral blood. These receptors all stem from a woman aged 55-69 years with COVID-19, enrolled during active disease. Each CDR3 is given with its conserved first and last residue. Each record gives: J gene, V gene, clone size, D gene, CDR3 protein, CDR3 DNA. D genes are given only for firm matches. The size entry is marked missing in some rows and otherwise reads once, few, many or a size class.

>TRBJ2-5|TRBV7-8|few|TRBD1
CASSRDREETQYF
TGTGCCAGCAGCCGGGACAGGGAAGAGACCCAGTACTTC
>TRBJ2-5|TRBV29-1|medium-sized|.
CSASPTGETQYF
TGCAGCGCCAGCCCGACGGGGGAGACCCAGTACTTC
>TRBJ1-1|TRBV7-9|few|.
CASIVGRADTEAFF
TGTGCCAGCATCGTTGGGAGGGCGGACACTGAAGCTTTCTTT
>TRBJ1-1|TRBV10-3|.|TRBD1
CAISEWDSVDTEAFF
TGTGCCATCAGTGAGTGGGACAGCGTGGACACTGAAGCTTTCTTT
>TRBJ1-5|TRBV2|.|.
CASSEDSFNQPQHF
TGTGCCAGCAGTGAAGACAGCTTCAATCAGCCCCAGCATTTT
>TRBJ1-1|TRBV6-4|.|TRBD1
CASSDRDRPYLTMNTEAFF
TGTGCCAGCAGTGACAGGGACAGGCCCTACCTTACCATGAACACTGAAGCTTTCTTT
>TRBJ2-3|TRBV5-1|.|.
CASSDRQSTDTQYF
TGCGCCAGCAGCGACCGACAGAGCACAGATACGCAGTATTTT
>TRBJ1-1|TRBV7-3|.|.
CASSPYYATEAFF
TGTGCCAGCAGCCCGTACTATGCCACTGAAGCTTTCTTT
>TRBJ1-2|TRBV27|once|TRBD1
CASTRRTGYGYTF
TGTGCCAGCACCCGACGGACAGGTTATGGCTACACCTTC
>TRBJ1-2|TRBV5-4|.|.
CASSLQGGGYTF
TGTGCCAGCAGTTTACAGGGAGGGGGCTACACCTTC
>TRBJ1-1|TRBV9|few|TRBD1
CASSVGQVGTEAFF
TGTGCCAGCAGCGTGGGACAGGTCGGCACTGAAGCTTTCTTT
>TRBJ2-7|TRBV7-6|.|TRBD1
CASSSDRDLYEQYF
TGTGCCAGCAGCAGCGACAGGGACCTCTACGAGCAGTACTTC
>TRBJ2-1|TRBV24-1|.|TRBD1
CATSDTGTGDYNEQFF
TGTGCCACCAGTGACACCGGGACAGGGGACTACAATGAGCAGTTCTTC
>TRBJ1-3|TRBV10-3|.|.
CAISDIVLYF
TGTGCCATCAGTGATATCGTCTTATATTTT
>TRBJ2-3|TRBV30|.|TRBD2
CAGAPLERGGTDTQYF
TGTGCAGGCGCCCCGCTGGAGCGGGGGGGCACAGATACGCAGTATTTT
>TRBJ2-1|TRBV19|once|TRBD1
CASSISGTASSYNEQFF
TGTGCCAGTAGTATTTCCGGGACAGCGAGCTCCTACAATGAGCAGTTCTTC
>TRBJ2-5|TRBV29-1|.|.
CSVATQETQYF
TGCAGCGTTGCAACCCAGGAGACCCAGTACTTC
>TRBJ1-2|TRBV12-3/TRBV12-4|.|.
CASSLSLGYGYTF
TGTGCCAGCAGTTTAAGCCTTGGCTATGGCTACACCTTC
>TRBJ2-2|TRBV15|.|.
CATSRDLFANTGELFF
TGTGCCACCAGCAGAGATCTCTTCGCGAACACCGGGGAGCTGTTTTTT
>TRBJ2-5|TRBV5-4|.|TRBD2
CASSPDGGGARETQYF
TGTGCCAGCAGCCCCGATGGCGGGGGGGCCCGTGAGACCCAGTACTTC
>TRBJ2-3|TRBV19|.|TRBD1
CASRPPGTGSLDTQYF
TGTGCCAGTAGGCCTCCCGGGACAGGGTCCCTTGATACGCAGTATTTT
>TRBJ1-2|TRBV24-1|.|TRBD1
CATSDPDRAGYTF
TGTGCCACCAGTGACCCGGACAGGGCTGGCTACACCTTC
>TRBJ2-1|TRBV12-5|.|.
CASVPGQAYNEQFF
TGTGCTAGTGTTCCGGGACAAGCTTACAATGAGCAGTTCTTC
>TRBJ2-7|TRBV2|.|TRBD2
CASSEGRATSGEEEQYF
TGTGCCAGCAGTGAAGGCAGGGCGACTAGCGGGGAGGAGGAGCAGTACTTC
>TRBJ1-4|TRBV11-2|few|TRBD1
CASSQQGATVFF
TGTGCCAGCAGCCAACAGGGGGCGACGGTGTTTTTT
>TRBJ2-3|TRBV10-3|.|TRBD2
CAIGAGRTDTQYF
TGCGCCATCGGAGCGGGGCGCACAGATACGCAGTATTTT
>TRBJ1-2|TRBV5-1|.|.
CASAMQGHYGYTF
TGCGCCAGCGCCATGCAGGGGCACTATGGCTACACCTTC
>TRBJ2-2|TRBV5-1|once|.
CASTLTRNTGELFF
TGCGCCAGCACGTTGACACGGAACACCGGGGAGCTGTTTTTT
>TRBJ2-3|TRBV10-3|.|TRBD2
CAINPLAGDTDTQYF
TGTGCCATCAATCCACTAGCGGGGGATACAGATACGCAGTATTTT
>TRBJ2-7|TRBV5-8|.|.
CASNNAGLSYEQYF
TGTGCCAGCAATAATGCGGGACTTTCCTACGAGCAGTACTTC
>TRBJ1-1|TRBV18|few|TRBD1
CASSVTTGGAETFF
TGTGCCAGCTCTGTTACGACAGGGGGCGCGGAGACTTTCTTT
>TRBJ2-1|TRBV10-3|once|.
CAINSNSYNEQFF
TGTGCCATCAATAGTAACTCCTACAATGAGCAGTTCTTC
>TRBJ1-4|TRBV4-2|.|TRBD1
CASSAGQGGEKLFF
TGTGCCAGCAGCGCGGGACAGGGGGGGGAAAAACTGTTTTTT
>TRBJ2-5|TRBV6-5|.|.
CASSYSSSEETQYF
TGTGCCAGCAGTTACTCCTCTAGCGAGGAGACCCAGTACTTC
>TRBJ2-1|TRBV19|.|TRBD2
CASSLAGVHNEQFF
TGTGCCAGTAGCCTAGCGGGGGTGCACAATGAGCAGTTCTTC
>TRBJ1-1|TRBV7-9|.|.
CASSLGPTDRNMNTEAFF
TGTGCCAGCAGCTTAGGTCCTACGGACAGAAACATGAACACTGAAGCTTTCTTT
>TRBJ1-1|TRBV6-5|.|.
CASRYRTANTEAFF
TGTGCCAGCAGATATAGGACAGCGAACACTGAAGCTTTCTTT
>TRBJ2-7|TRBV9|.|TRBD1
CASSVRDSSYEQYF
TGTGCCAGCAGTGTGAGGGACAGCTCCTACGAGCAGTACTTC
>TRBJ1-2|TRBV7-9|.|TRBD1
CASSLAIQGSDGYTF
TGTGCCAGCAGCTTAGCCATACAGGGGAGCGATGGCTACACCTTC
>TRBJ2-2|TRBV2|once|TRBD1
CASRQGWTGELFF
TGTGCCAGCAGACAGGGGTGGACCGGGGAGCTGTTTTTT
>TRBJ1-5|TRBV24-1|.|.
CATSGNRGNQPQHF
TGTGCCACCAGTGGGAACAGGGGCAATCAGCCCCAGCATTTT
>TRBJ1-1|TRBV20-1|.|.
CSAIDRLNTEAFF
TGCAGTGCTATTGACAGGTTGAACACTGAAGCTTTCTTT
>TRBJ1-1|TRBV24-1|.|TRBD1
CATSDLTRDRGAVVMNTEAFF
TGTGCCACCAGTGATTTAACCCGGGACAGGGGAGCAGTAGTGATGAACACTGAAGCTTTCTTT